The rows below give T cell receptor beta chains drawn from one sample of a study of T cells expressing NK-cell markers. TCRdb reanalyzed the 5' RACE reads, giving one entry per CDR3 protein sequence and no DNA. The sample table includes some 600,000 distinct CDR3 sequences. The specimen was blood T cells: a sorted CD56 or NKG2C T cell subset, CD4+ or CD8+ T cells, or bulk PBMC T cells (not recorded which). The receptors were sampled from a man between 18 and 29 years old in good health. Both conserved end residues are part of each CDR3. The order of the fields is V gene, J gene, CDR3 protein.

v_call: TRBV6-2/TRBV6-3
j_call: TRBJ2-1
cdr3_aa: CASTTTSGREQFF

v_call: TRBV5-1
j_call: TRBJ2-1
cdr3_aa: CASSLETSGAFFYNEQFF

v_call: TRBV20-1
j_call: TRBJ2-7
cdr3_aa: CSANHRGAVYEQYF

v_call: TRBV2
j_call: TRBJ2-3
cdr3_aa: CASNRGSDTQYF

v_call: TRBV29-1
j_call: TRBJ2-1
cdr3_aa: CSVERGTGRGEQFF

v_call: TRBV5-6
j_call: TRBJ2-3
cdr3_aa: CASSPLPSDTQYF

v_call: TRBV20-1
j_call: TRBJ2-2
cdr3_aa: CSARAPSGRIGELFF

v_call: TRBV5-4
j_call: TRBJ2-5
cdr3_aa: CASSPPLAGERETQYF

v_call: TRBV6-2/TRBV6-3
j_call: TRBJ2-1
cdr3_aa: CASSQSQDRDWGFF

v_call: TRBV12-3/TRBV12-4
j_call: TRBJ2-2
cdr3_aa: CASSLERGSGELFF

v_call: TRBV4-1
j_call: TRBJ1-1
cdr3_aa: CASRGPALNTEAFF

v_call: TRBV24-1
j_call: TRBJ2-1
cdr3_aa: CATSPRPGLAGIYNEQFF

v_call: TRBV15
j_call: TRBJ1-2
cdr3_aa: CATSRDVYYGYTF

v_call: TRBV20-1
j_call: TRBJ1-5
cdr3_aa: CSASRASVRNQPQHF

v_call: TRBV10-3
j_call: TRBJ2-2
cdr3_aa: CAIPGLAGGPGTGELFF

v_call: TRBV3-1
j_call: TRBJ2-1
cdr3_aa: CASSQVGDYRNNEQFF

v_call: TRBV10-3
j_call: TRBJ1-6
cdr3_aa: CAISEPPGTRDNSPLHF

v_call: TRBV29-1
j_call: TRBJ2-1
cdr3_aa: CSVVLAGVNEQFF

v_call: TRBV6-2/TRBV6-3
j_call: TRBJ2-5
cdr3_aa: CASRRPRDTQETQYF

v_call: TRBV2
j_call: TRBJ2-1
cdr3_aa: CAIGRNPESYNEQFF

v_call: TRBV29-1
j_call: TRBJ2-1
cdr3_aa: CSVDKGRGNEQFF

v_call: TRBV11-2
j_call: TRBJ2-2
cdr3_aa: CASSLLPSGKGVGELFF

v_call: TRBV5-6
j_call: TRBJ2-7
cdr3_aa: CASSSLLAGIVSYEQYF

v_call: TRBV10-3
j_call: TRBJ2-2
cdr3_aa: CAISGTGSNTGELFF

v_call: TRBV7-9
j_call: TRBJ2-1
cdr3_aa: CASSSTRGQVYNEQFF

v_call: TRBV7-9
j_call: TRBJ2-1
cdr3_aa: CASSLGLTYTLGNEQFF

v_call: TRBV23-1
j_call: TRBJ2-2
cdr3_aa: CASTRDITPGSCFF

v_call: TRBV6-1
j_call: TRBJ2-3
cdr3_aa: CASSVRGLDTQYF

v_call: TRBV20-1
j_call: TRBJ2-2
cdr3_aa: CSAMSSGSTGELFF

v_call: TRBV14
j_call: TRBJ2-3
cdr3_aa: CASSHLSGGYTQYF

v_call: TRBV5-1
j_call: TRBJ2-7
cdr3_aa: CASSYQDRVYEQYF

v_call: TRBV28
j_call: TRBJ2-5
cdr3_aa: CASILAGGLGETQYF

v_call: TRBV7-9
j_call: TRBJ2-2
cdr3_aa: CASSPLAGSTGELFF

v_call: TRBV4-1
j_call: TRBJ2-5
cdr3_aa: CASDPGRGVKETQYF

v_call: TRBV6-5
j_call: TRBJ1-5
cdr3_aa: CASSWDRGTYSNQPQHF

v_call: TRBV20-1
j_call: TRBJ2-7
cdr3_aa: CSAKVGGPDEQYF

v_call: TRBV12-3/TRBV12-4
j_call: TRBJ2-6
cdr3_aa: CASRRQGALGANVLTF

v_call: TRBV7-8
j_call: TRBJ2-7
cdr3_aa: CASSSVRQLVEQYF

v_call: TRBV5-8
j_call: TRBJ2-5
cdr3_aa: CASSFPPPGETQYF

v_call: TRBV7-8
j_call: TRBJ2-5
cdr3_aa: CASSTEGLGKTQYF

v_call: TRBV27
j_call: TRBJ2-1
cdr3_aa: CASSLKTGVHEQFF

v_call: TRBV5-1
j_call: TRBJ2-2
cdr3_aa: CASSVALAGDPANTGELFF

v_call: TRBV12-3/TRBV12-4
j_call: TRBJ2-5
cdr3_aa: CASSPYPSVFQETQYF

v_call: TRBV4-3
j_call: TRBJ2-3
cdr3_aa: CASSQNRVGTDTQYF

v_call: TRBV5-1
j_call: TRBJ2-1
cdr3_aa: CASSLDPSGSDNEQFF

v_call: TRBV12-3/TRBV12-4
j_call: TRBJ2-7
cdr3_aa: CASRQTSSGQYEQYF

v_call: TRBV7-9
j_call: TRBJ2-2
cdr3_aa: CASSLVGTDATGELFF

v_call: TRBV18
j_call: TRBJ1-2
cdr3_aa: CASSPQDRGTKYGYTF

v_call: TRBV20-1
j_call: TRBJ2-7
cdr3_aa: CSARPRTSDSYEQYF

v_call: TRBV7-2
j_call: TRBJ2-1
cdr3_aa: CASSLVGTSGYNEQFF

v_call: TRBV11-2
j_call: TRBJ2-5
cdr3_aa: CASTLLGGAGHHAETQYF

v_call: TRBV20-1
j_call: TRBJ2-1
cdr3_aa: CSASSGLAGGENEQFF

v_call: TRBV6-5
j_call: TRBJ2-1
cdr3_aa: CASSWAAYNEQFF

v_call: TRBV7-2
j_call: TRBJ2-5
cdr3_aa: CASSLAGRGTETQYF